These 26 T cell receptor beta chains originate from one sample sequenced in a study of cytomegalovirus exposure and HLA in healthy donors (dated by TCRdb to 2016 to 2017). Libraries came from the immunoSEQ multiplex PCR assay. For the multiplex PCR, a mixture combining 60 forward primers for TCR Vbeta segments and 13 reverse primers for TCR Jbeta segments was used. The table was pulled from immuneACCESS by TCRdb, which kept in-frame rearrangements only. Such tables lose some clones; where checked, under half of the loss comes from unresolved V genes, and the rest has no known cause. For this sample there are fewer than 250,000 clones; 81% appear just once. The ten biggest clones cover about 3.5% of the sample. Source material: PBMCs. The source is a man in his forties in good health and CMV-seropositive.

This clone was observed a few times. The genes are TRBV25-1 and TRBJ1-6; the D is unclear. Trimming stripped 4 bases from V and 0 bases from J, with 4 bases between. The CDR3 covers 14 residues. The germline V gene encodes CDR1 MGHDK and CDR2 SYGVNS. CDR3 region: CASSASSYNSPLHF. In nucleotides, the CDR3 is TGTGCCAGCAGTGCGAGCTCCTATAATTCACCCCTCCACTTT. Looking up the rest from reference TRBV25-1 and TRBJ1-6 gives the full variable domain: EADIYQTPRYLVIGTGKKITLECSQTMGHDKMYWYQQDPGMELHLIHYSYGVNSTEKGDLSSESTVSRIRTEHFPLTLESARPSHTSQYLCASSASSYNSPLHFGNGTRLTVT.

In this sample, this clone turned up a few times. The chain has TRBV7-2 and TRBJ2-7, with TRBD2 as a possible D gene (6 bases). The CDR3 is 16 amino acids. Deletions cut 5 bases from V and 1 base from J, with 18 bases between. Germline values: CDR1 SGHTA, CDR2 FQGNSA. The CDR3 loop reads CASSARGLALSYEQYF. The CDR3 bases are TGTGCCAGCAGCGCCCGCGGGCTAGCGCTGTCCTACGAGCAGTACTTC.

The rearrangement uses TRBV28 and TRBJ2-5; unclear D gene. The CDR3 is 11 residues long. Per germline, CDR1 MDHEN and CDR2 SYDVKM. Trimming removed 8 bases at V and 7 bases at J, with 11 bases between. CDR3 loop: CASAGVGTQYF. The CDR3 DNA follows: TGTGCCAGCGCCGGAGTGGGGACCCAGTACTTC. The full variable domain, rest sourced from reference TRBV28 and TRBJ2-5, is DVKVTQSSRYLVKRTGEKVFLECVQDMDHENMFWYRQDPGLGLRLIYFSYDVKMKEKGDIPEGYSVSREKKERFSLILESASTNQTSMYLCASAGVGTQYFGPGTRLLVL.

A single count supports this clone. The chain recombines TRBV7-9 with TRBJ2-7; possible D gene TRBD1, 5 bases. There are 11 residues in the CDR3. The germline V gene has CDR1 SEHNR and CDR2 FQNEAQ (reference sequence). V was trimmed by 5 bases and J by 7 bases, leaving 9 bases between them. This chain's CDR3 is CASSATGEQYF. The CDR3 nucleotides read TGTGCCAGCAGCGCAACAGGAGAGCAGTACTTC.

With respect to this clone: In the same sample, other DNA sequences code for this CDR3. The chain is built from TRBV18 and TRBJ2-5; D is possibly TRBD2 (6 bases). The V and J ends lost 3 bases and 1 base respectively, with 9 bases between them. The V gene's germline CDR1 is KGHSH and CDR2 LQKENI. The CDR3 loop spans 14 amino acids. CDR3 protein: CASSPLGGQETQYF. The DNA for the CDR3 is TGTGCCAGCTCACCCCTCGGGGGCCAAGAGACCCAGTACTTC.

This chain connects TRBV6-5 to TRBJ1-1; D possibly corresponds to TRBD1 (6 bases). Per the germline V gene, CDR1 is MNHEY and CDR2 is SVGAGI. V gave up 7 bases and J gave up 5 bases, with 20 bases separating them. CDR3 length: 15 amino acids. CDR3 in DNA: TGTGCCAGCACCGGACAGTCCTTGTTTAGGACTGAAGCTTTCTTT. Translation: CASTGQSLFRTEAFF.

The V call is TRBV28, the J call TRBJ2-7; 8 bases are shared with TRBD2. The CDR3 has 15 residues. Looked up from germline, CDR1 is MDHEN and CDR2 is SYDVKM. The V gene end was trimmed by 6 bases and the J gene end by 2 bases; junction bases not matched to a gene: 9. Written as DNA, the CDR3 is TGTGCCAGCAGCCCCTATAGCGGGAACACCTACGAGCAGTACTTC. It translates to CASSPYSGNTYEQYF.

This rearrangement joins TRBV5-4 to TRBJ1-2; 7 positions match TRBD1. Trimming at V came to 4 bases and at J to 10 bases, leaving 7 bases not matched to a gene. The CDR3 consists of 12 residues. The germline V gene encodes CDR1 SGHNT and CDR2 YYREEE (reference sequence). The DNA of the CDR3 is TGTGCCAGCAGCGGGGACAGACCGAACTACACCTTC. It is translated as CASSGDRPNYTF. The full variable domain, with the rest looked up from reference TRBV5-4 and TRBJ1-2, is ETGVTQSPTHLIKTRGQQVTLRCSSQSGHNTVSWYQQALGQGPQFIFQYYREEENGRGNFPPRFSGLQFPNYSSELNVNALELDDSALYLCASSGDRPNYTFGSGTRLTVV.

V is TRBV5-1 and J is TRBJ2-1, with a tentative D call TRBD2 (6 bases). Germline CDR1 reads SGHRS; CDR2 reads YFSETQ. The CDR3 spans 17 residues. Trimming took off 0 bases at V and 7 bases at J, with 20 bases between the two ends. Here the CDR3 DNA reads TGCGCCAGCAGCTTGGGCCCCACAGGAGCGGGTATTAATGAGCAGTTCTTC. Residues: CASSLGPTGAGINEQFF.

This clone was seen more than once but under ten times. Written as DNA, the CDR3 is TGTGCCAGCAGCTTGGCCGGGACAGGGGGCTTTACAGATACGCAGTATTTT. It specifies CASSLAGTGGFTDTQYF. V usage is TRBV5-6 and J usage is TRBJ2-3, with TRBD1 identical over 12 bases. From germline, CDR1 is SGHDT and CDR2 YYEEEE. The trim removed 0 bases at V and 3 bases at J, leaving 5 bases unmatched. This CDR3 is built from 17 residues.

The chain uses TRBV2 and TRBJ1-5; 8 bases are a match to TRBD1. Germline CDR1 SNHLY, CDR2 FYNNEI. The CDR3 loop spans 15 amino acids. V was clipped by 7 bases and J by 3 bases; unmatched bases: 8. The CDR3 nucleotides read TGTGCCAGCAAAGACAGGGGCGGCTTCAATCAGCCCCAGCATTTT. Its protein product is CASKDRGGFNQPQHF.

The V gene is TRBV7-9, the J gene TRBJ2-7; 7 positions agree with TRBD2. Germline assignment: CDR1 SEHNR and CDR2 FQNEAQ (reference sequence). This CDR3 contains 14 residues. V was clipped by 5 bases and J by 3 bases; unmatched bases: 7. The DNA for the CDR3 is TGTGCCAGCAGCCCTAGCGGTGAAGGCTACGAGCAGTACTTC. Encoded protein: CASSPSGEGYEQYF. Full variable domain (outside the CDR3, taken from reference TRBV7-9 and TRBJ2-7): DTGVSQNPRHKITKRGQNVTFRCDPISEHNRLYWYRQTLGQGPEFLTYFQNEAQLEKSRLLSDRFSAERPKGSFSTLEIQRTEQGDSAMYLCASSPSGEGYEQYFGPGTRLTVT.

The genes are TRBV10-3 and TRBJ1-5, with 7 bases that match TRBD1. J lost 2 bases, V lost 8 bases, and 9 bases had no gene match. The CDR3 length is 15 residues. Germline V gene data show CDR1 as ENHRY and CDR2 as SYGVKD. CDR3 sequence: CAIRSGGGGNQPQHF. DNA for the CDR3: TGTGCCATCCGCTCAGGGGGAGGAGGCAATCAGCCCCAGCATTTT.

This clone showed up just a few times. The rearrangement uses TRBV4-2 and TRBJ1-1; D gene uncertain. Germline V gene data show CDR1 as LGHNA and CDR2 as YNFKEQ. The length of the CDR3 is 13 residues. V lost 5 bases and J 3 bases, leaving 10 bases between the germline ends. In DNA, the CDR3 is TGTGCCAGCAGCACCCGACGGGACACTGAAGCTTTCTTT. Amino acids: CASSTRRDTEAFF.

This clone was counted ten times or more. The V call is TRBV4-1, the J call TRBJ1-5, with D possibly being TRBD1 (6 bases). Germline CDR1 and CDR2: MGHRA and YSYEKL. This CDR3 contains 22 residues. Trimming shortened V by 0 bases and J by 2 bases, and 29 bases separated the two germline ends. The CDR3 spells CASSQEKGAGAPSGKGNQPQHF. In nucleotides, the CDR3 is TGCGCCAGCAGCCAAGAAAAGGGCGCGGGGGCGCCTTCTGGTAAGGGCAATCAGCCCCAGCATTTT.

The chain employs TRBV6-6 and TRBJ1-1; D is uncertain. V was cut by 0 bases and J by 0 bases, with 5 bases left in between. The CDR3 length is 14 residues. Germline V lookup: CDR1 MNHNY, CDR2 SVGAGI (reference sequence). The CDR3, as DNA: TGTGCCAGCAGTTACTCCGGAGTGAACACTGAAGCTTTCTTT. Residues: CASSYSGVNTEAFF.

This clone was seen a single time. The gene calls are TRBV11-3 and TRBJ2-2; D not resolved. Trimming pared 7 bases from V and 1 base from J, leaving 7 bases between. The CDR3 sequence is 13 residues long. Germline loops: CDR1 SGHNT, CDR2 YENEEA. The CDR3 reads CASTVLNTGELFF. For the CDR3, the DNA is TGTGCCAGCACCGTCCTGAACACCGGGGAGCTGTTTTTT.

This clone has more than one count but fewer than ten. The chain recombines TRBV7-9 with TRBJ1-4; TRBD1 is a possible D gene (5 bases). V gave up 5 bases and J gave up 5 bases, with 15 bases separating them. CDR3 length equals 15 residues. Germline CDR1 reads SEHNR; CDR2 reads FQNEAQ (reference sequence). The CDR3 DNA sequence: TGTGCCAGCAGCCAAGGGATCCCAGGGAATGAAAAACTGTTTTTT. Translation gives CASSQGIPGNEKLFF.

CDR3 bases: TGTGCCAGTAGTATTTTGGCAGGGGGCGTTGATGGCTACACCTTC. This translates into CASSILAGGVDGYTF. This rearrangement joins TRBV19 to TRBJ1-2; 8 bases match TRBD1. This CDR3 is 15 amino acids long. Germline V gene lookup returns CDR1 LNHDA and CDR2 SQIVND (reference sequence). V dropped 3 bases and J dropped 6; count of bases not matched to a gene: 9.

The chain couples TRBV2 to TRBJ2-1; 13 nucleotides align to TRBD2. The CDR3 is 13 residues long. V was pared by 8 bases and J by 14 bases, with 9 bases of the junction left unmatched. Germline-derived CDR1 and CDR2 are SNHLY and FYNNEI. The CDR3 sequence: CASGLAGEMGEFF. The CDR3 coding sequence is TGTGCCAGCGGACTAGCGGGGGAGATGGGGGAGTTCTTC. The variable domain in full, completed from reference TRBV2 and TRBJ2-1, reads EPEVTQTPSHQVTQMGQEVILRCVPISNHLYFYWYRQILGQKVEFLVSFYNNEISEKSEIFDDQFSVERPDGSNFTLKIRSTKLEDSAMYFCASGLAGEMGEFFGPGTRLTVL.

The CDR3 loop reads CASSITGTGRGYTF. The CDR3 DNA reads as TGTGCCAGTAGTATAACCGGGACAGGGCGAGGCTACACCTTC. J is TRBJ1-2 and V is TRBV19; TRBD1 aligns across 9 bases. The CDR3 spans 14 residues. Trimming took 2 bases from V and 8 from J; bases not matched to a gene: 6. CDR1 is LNHDA and CDR2 is SQIVND in the germline V gene (reference sequence). Complete variable domain (other parts from reference TRBV19 and TRBJ1-2): DGGITQSPKYLFRKEGQNVTLSCEQNLNHDAMYWYRQDPGQGLRLIYYSQIVNDFQKGDIAEGYSVSREKKESFPLTVTSAQKNPTAFYLCASSITGTGRGYTFGSGTRLTVV.

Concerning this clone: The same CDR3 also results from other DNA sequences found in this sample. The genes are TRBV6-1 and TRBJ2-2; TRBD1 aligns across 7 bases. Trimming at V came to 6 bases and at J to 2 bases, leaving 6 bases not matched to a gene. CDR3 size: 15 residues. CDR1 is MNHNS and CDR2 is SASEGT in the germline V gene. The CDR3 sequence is CASRKTGANTGELFF. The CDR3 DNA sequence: TGTGCCAGCAGAAAAACAGGGGCTAACACCGGGGAGCTGTTTTTT.

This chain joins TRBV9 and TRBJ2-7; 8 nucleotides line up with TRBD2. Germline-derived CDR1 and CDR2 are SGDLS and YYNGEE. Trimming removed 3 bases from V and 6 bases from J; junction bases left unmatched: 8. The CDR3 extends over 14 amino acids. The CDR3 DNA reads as TGTGCCAGCAGCGCGGGAGGGCCCCTGGCCGAGCAGTACTTC. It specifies CASSAGGPLAEQYF.

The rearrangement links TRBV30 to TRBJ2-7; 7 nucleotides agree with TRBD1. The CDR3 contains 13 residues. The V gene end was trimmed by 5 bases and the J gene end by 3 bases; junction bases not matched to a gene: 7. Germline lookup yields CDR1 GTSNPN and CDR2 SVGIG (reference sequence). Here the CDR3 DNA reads TGTGCCTGGTCGGCTGGGACAGACTACGAGCAGTACTTC. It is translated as CAWSAGTDYEQYF. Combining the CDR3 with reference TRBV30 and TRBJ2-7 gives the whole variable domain SQTIHQWPATLVQPVGSPLSLECTVEGTSNPNLYWYRQAAGRGLQLLFYSVGIGQISSEVPQNLSASRPQDRQFILSSKKLLLSDSGFYLCAWSAGTDYEQYFGPGTRLTVT.

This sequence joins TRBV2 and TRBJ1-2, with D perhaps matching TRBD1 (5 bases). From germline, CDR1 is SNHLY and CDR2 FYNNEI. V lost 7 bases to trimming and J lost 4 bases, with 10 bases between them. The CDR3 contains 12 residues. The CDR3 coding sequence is TGTGCCAGCAATCCACAGGCCTATGGCTACACCTTC. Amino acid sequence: CASNPQAYGYTF.

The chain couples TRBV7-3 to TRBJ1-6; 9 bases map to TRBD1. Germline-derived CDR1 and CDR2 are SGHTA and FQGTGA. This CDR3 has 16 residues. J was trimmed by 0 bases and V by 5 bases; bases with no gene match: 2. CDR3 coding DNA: TGTGCCAGCAGCCCGACAGGGGGCTCCTATAATTCACCCCTCCACTTT. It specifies CASSPTGGSYNSPLHF. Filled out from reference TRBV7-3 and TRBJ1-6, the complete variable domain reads GAGVSQTPSNKVTEKGKYVELRCDPISGHTALYWYRQSLGQGPEFLIYFQGTGAADDSGLPNDRFFAVRPEGSVSTLKIQRTERGDSAVYLCASSPTGGSYNSPLHFGNGTRLTVT.